This T cell receptor (beta chain) was captured by sequencing in a study of blood T cell repertoires in COVID-19. Overall study context: COVID-19 samples from acute and convalescent phases originated in the United States, Italy and Spain.

TCRdb's table, derived via immunoSEQ multiplex PCR, lists solely in-frame clones and lacks some. The sample lists 200,000 to 300,000 clones; around 86% were seen once. CDR3 length equals 15 residues. The junction had 8 bases not matched to a gene; V was cut back by 5 bases and J by 4 bases. In germline, CDR1 is SSHAT, CDR2 FNYEAQ (reference sequence). A Seattle source enrolled patients during active infection and followed them longitudinally. This receptor was identified in a woman aged 55-70 years with COVID-19, enrolled during active disease. Sequencing was done on a sample of peripheral blood. The chain links TRBV7-7 to TRBJ2-5, with 9 bases fitting TRBD1. The CDR3 here is CASSQSGTGRETQYF. CDR3 DNA: TGTGCCAGCAGCCAAAGTGGGACAGGGCGAGAGACCCAGTACTTC.